This T cell receptor (beta chain) appears in the sequencing data of a study of Ad26.COV2.S vaccination and SARS-CoV-2 variants. Background on the study: Doses of Ad26.COV2.S were injected into muscle once or twice, 56 days apart. Points from the study as a whole: In TCR breadth and depth analyses, total T cell responses may have been underestimated. Across vaccine and placebo recipients, the breadth of non-spike TCRs was similar.

In the case of this clone: Its specificity is not known.

Stated treatment: roughly 19 received Ad26.COV2.S at low or high dose, single or two shots; five or six received placebo; per-sample allocation not given. Collection of samples fell on day 63 after the first vaccine or placebo injection. The vaccine delivered Wuhan-strain SARS-CoV-2 spike through an Ad26 vector. Clones were sequenced by immunoSEQ multiplex PCR, and TCRdb holds only the in-frame ones, with some missing. The sample contains more than 400,000 clones, 90% of which appear only once. Germline CDR1 and CDR2: SGHVS and FNYEAQ. V was trimmed by 7 bases and J by 2 bases, leaving 17 bases between them. The CDR3 extends over 15 amino acids.

Sequences were derived from peripheral blood, sampled in a trial of Ad26.COV2.S vaccine versus placebo. This sequence was found in a person between 18 and 65 years old who received the Ad26.COV2.S COVID-19 vaccine or a placebo. The rearrangement uses TRBV7-6 and TRBJ2-5; D possibly uses TRBD1 or TRBD2 (5 bases each). CDR3 loop: CASTIGTGLQETQYF. DNA for the CDR3: TGTGCCAGCACCATAGGGACGGGGCTACAAGAGACCCAGTACTTC.